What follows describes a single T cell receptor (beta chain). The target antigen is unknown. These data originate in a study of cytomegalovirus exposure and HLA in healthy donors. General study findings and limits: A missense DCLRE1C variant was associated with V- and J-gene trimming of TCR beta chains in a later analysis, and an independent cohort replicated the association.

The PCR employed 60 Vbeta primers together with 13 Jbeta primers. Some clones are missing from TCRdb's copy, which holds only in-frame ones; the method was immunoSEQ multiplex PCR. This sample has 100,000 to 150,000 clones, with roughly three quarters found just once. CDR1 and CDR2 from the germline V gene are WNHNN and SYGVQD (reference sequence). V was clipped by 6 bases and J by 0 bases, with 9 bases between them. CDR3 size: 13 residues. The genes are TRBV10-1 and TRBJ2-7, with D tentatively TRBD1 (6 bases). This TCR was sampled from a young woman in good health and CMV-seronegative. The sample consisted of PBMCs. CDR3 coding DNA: TGCGCCAGCAGGGGGGCCGACTCCTACGAGCAGTACTTC. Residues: CASRGADSYEQYF.